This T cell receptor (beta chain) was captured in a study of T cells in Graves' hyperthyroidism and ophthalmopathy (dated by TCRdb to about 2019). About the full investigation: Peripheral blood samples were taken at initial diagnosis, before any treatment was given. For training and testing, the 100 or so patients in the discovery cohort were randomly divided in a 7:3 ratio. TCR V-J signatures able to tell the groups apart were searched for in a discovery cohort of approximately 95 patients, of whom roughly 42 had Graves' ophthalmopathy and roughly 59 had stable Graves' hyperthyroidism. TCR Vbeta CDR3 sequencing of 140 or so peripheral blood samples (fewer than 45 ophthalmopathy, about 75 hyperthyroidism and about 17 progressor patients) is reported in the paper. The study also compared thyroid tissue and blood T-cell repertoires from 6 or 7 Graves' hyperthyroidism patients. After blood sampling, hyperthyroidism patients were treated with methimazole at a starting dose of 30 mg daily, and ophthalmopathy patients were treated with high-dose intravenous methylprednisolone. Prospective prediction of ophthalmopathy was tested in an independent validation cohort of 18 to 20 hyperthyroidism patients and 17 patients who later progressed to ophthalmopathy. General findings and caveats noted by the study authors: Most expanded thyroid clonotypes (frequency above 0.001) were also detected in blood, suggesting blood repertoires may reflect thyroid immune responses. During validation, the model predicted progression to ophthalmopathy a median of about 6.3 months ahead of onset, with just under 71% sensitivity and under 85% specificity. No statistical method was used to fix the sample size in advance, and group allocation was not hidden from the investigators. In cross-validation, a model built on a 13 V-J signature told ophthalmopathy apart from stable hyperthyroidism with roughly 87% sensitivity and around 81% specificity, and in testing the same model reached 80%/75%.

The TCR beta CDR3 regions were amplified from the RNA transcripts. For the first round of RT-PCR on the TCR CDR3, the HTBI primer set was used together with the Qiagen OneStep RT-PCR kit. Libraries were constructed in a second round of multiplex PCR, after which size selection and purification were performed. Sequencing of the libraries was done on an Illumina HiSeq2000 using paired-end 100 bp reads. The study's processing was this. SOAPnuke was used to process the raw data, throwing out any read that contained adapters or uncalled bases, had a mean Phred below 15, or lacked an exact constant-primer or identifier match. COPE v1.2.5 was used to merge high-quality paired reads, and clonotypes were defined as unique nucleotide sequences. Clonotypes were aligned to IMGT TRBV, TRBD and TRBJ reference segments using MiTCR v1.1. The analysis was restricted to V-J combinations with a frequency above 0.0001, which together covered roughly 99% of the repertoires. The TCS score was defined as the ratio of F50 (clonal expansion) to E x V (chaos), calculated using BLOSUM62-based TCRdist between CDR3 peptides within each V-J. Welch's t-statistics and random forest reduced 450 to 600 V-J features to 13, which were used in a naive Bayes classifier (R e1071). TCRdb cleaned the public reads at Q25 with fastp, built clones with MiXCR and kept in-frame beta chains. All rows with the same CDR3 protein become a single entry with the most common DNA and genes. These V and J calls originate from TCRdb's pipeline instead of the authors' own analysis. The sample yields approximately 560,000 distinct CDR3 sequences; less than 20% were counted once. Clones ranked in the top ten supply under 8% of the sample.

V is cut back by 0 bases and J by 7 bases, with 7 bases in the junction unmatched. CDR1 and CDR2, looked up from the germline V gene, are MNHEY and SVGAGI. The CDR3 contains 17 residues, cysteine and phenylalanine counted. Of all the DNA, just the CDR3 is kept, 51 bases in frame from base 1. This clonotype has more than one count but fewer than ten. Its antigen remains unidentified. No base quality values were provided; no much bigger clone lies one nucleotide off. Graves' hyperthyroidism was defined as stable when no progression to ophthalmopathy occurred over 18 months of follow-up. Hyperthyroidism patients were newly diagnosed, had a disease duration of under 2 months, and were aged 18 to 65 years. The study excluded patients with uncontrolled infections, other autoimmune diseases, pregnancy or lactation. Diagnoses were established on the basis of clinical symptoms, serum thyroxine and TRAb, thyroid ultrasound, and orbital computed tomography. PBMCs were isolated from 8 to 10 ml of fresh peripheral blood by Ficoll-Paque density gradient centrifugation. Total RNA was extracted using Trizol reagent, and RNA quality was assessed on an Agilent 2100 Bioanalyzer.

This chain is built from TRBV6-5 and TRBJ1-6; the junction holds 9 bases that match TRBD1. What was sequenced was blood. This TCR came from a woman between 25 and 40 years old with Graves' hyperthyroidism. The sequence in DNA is TGTGCCAGCAGTTACTCGCCGGGACAGGGCCCAAATTCACCCCTCCACTTT. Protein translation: CASSYSPGQGPNSPLHF.